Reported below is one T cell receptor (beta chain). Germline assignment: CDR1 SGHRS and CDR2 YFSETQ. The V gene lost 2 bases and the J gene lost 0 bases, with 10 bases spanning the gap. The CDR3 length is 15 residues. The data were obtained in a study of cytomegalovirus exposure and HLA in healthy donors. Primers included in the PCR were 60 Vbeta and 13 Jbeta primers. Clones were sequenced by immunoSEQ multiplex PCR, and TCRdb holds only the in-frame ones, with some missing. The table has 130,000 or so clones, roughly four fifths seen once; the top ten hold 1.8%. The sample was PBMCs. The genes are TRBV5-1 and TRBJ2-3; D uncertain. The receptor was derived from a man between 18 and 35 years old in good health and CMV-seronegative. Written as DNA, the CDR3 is TGCGCCAGCAGCTTACGAGCACCTAGCACAGATACGCAGTATTTT. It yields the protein CASSLRAPSTDTQYF.